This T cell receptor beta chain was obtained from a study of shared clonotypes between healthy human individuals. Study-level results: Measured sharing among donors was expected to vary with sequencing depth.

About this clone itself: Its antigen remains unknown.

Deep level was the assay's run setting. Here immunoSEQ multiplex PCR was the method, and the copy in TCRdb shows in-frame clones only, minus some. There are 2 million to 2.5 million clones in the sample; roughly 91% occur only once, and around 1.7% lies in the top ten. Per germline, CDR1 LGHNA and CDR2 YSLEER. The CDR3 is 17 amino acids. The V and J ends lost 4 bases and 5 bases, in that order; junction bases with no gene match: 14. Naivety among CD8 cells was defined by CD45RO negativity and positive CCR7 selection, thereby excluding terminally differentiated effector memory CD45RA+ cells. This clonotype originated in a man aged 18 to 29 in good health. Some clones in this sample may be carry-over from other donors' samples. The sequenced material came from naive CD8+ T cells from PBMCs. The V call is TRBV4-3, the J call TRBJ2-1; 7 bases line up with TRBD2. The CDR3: CASSLAWGSGFNNEQFF. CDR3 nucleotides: TGCGCCAGCAGCCTAGCTTGGGGTAGCGGGTTTAACAATGAGCAGTTCTTC.